Each of the 14 T cell receptor beta chains below was sequenced from the same sample in a study of response to subunit inactivated influenza vaccine. TCRdb re-analysed the RT-PCR reads in MiXCR, keeping a single row per CDR3 protein. The data contain a few hundred thousand distinct CDR3 sequences, 12% to 15% of them singletons. The sample in question was PBMCs from blood, obtained 11 to 12 days after vaccination. These receptors originate from a man in his fifties or sixties who received an inactivated influenza vaccine.

This clonotype was found many times. This chain connects TRBV5-1 to TRBJ2-3; D gene unclear. Germline assignment: CDR1 SGHRS and CDR2 YFSETQ. There are 15 residues in the CDR3. The ends were cut back, 6 bases at V and 2 bases at J, with 16 bases in the middle. The CDR3 nucleotides are TGCGCCAGCATTCCCTCCGGCAGCCTCACAGATACGCAGTATTTT. Translated, it gives CASIPSGSLTDTQYF.

This clonotype was counted between two and nine times. The V and J genes are TRBV28 and TRBJ2-1; 7 bases align to TRBD2. Germline V gene data show CDR1 as MDHEN and CDR2 as SYDVKM. CDR3 length: 15 residues. Trimming removed 2 bases from V and 5 bases from J; junction bases left unmatched: 6. CDR3 DNA: TGTGCCAGCAGTTTAACGTGGGAGGGCGACAATGAGCAGTTCTTC. It is translated as CASSLTWEGDNEQFF.

The chain recombines TRBV12-3 or TRBV12-4 with TRBJ2-3; TRBD2 matches at 7 bases. The CDR3 is 13 residues long. V trimming: 6 bases; J trimming: 11 bases; junction bases outside the gene matches: 11. The CDR3 DNA reads TGTGCCAGCAGAATGGGCCCGGGACTAAAGCAGTATTTT. It encodes CASRMGPGLKQYF.

This clonotype was seen at least ten times. The V and J genes are TRBV15 and TRBJ2-7; D is perhaps TRBD1 (5 bases). The ends were cut back, 1 base at V and 8 bases at J, with 15 bases in the middle. This CDR3 region has 14 residues. The germline V gene encodes CDR1 LNHNV and CDR2 YYDKDF (reference sequence). The CDR3 DNA follows: TGTGCCACCAGCAGAGTTACAGGCAATACGAAGCAGTACTTC. This translates into CATSRVTGNTKQYF.

This chain links TRBV5-6 with TRBJ1-6; D is ambiguous. The V end was cut by 2 bases, the J end by 10 bases, with 7 bases between. This CDR3 spans 12 amino acids. The germline V gene encodes CDR1 SGHDT and CDR2 YYEEEE. CDR3 bases: TGTGCCAGCAGCTTTGGGGAATCACCCCTCCACTTT. Its protein product is CASSFGESPLHF.

Comments on this clonotype: The junction and the germline gene differ at one end; a read error may be behind it. The chain has TRBV28 and TRBJ2-1; D is uncertain. Germline-derived CDR1 and CDR2 are MDHEN and SYDVKM. This CDR3 comprises 15 residues. The CDR3 DNA reads TGTGTCAGCAGATCACATAAAGGCTCCTACAATGAGCAGTTCTTC. This codes for CVSRSHKGSYNEQFF.

This chain joins TRBV7-2 and TRBJ2-7; D unresolved. V lost 4 bases, J lost 2 bases, and 9 bases lay in between. The CDR3 is made up of 13 amino acids. The germline gives CDR1 SGHTA, CDR2 FQGNSA. This chain's CDR3 is CASSSQQTYEQYF. The CDR3 DNA is TGTGCCAGCAGCTCCCAACAGACCTACGAGCAGTACTTC.

V and J are TRBV20-1 and TRBJ2-1; no clear D gene. The CDR3 is 11 amino acids. Germline values: CDR1 DFQATT, CDR2 SNEGSKA (reference sequence). The V gene lost 1 base and the J gene lost 4 bases, with 2 bases spanning the gap. This chain's CDR3 is CSARGYNEQFF. In DNA, the CDR3 is TGCAGTGCTAGAGGGTACAATGAGCAGTTCTTC.

The rearrangement joins TRBV12-3 or TRBV12-4 to TRBJ2-1; D perhaps matches TRBD1 (6 bases). The CDR3 runs 15 residues. V lost 4 bases and J 0 bases, leaving 10 bases between the germline ends. The CDR3: CASSSWTASYNEQFF. The CDR3 region has the DNA TGTGCCAGCAGTTCTTGGACAGCCTCCTACAATGAGCAGTTCTTC.

This clonotype turned up a few times. The chain recombines TRBV10-3 with TRBJ2-7; D tentatively fits TRBD1 or TRBD2 (5 bases each). The CDR3 runs 14 residues. V lost 2 bases and J 2 bases, leaving 10 bases between the germline ends. The germline V gene has CDR1 ENHRY and CDR2 SYGVKD. CDR3 sequence reads: CAISERGPAYEQYF. CDR3 nucleotide sequence: TGTGCCATCAGTGAGCGGGGACCCGCCTACGAGCAGTACTTC.

This clonotype has a handful of counts. This chain uses TRBV5-1 with TRBJ1-2; TRBD1 is a possible D gene (5 bases). Germline CDR1 is SGHRS and CDR2 is YFSETQ. The CDR3 is 17 amino acids. The germline V and J ends were trimmed by 3 bases and 3 bases, with 21 bases remaining between them. In nucleotides, the CDR3 is TGCGCCAGCAGCTCATACCCCCGGGGACGGATCTACTATGGCTACACCTTC. It encodes CASSSYPRGRIYYGYTF. Looking up the rest from reference TRBV5-1 and TRBJ1-2 gives the full variable domain: KAGVTQTPRYLIKTRGQQVTLSCSPISGHRSVSWYQQTPGQGLQFLFEYFSETQRNKGNFPGRFSGRQFSNSRSEMNVSTLELGDSALYLCASSSYPRGRIYYGYTFGSGTRLTVV.

V gene TRBV7-2 combines with J gene TRBJ1-1, with 8 bases fitting TRBD1. CDR3 length equals 14 residues. Germline assignment: CDR1 SGHTA and CDR2 FQGNSA. V shed 6 bases, J shed 1 base, and the junction held 4 bases outside the gene matches. CDR3 in amino acids: CASRDRAGNTEAFF. The CDR3, as DNA: TGTGCCAGCAGGGACAGGGCGGGGAACACTGAAGCTTTCTTT.

The chain employs TRBV5-5 and TRBJ2-1; D gene uncertain. Looked up from germline, CDR1 is SGHKS and CDR2 is YYEKEE (reference sequence). V lost 2 bases, J lost 0 bases, and 9 bases lay in between. The length of the CDR3 is 15 residues. The DNA of the CDR3 is TGTGCCAGCAGCTTTACACCCTCCTCCTACAATGAGCAGTTCTTC. Protein sequence: CASSFTPSSYNEQFF.

This clonotype has a handful of counts. This chain uses TRBV5-1 with TRBJ2-2, with a weak D call TRBD1 (6 bases). The V gene's germline CDR1 is SGHRS and CDR2 YFSETQ. The CDR3 contains 14 residues. Trimming cost V 1 base and J 5 bases, with 9 bases left between them. CDR3 bases: TGCGCCAGCAGCTTGCTGGGGGCGACCGGGGAGCTGTTTTTT. This gives the protein CASSLLGATGELFF.